Shown below are 21 T cell receptor beta chains from a single sample sequenced in a study of T cells after yellow fever vaccination. TCRdb fed the 5' RACE reads into MiXCR, producing one record per CDR3 protein. This sample has about 330,000 distinct CDR3 sequences, with around 7% found just once. Source: PBMCs, taken roughly seven weeks after the first yellow fever vaccination. The receptors were gathered from a man aged 18 to 29 who received the YFV17D yellow fever vaccine.

This clonotype was seen a few times. The chain has TRBV20-1 and TRBJ1-2; D not certain. Germline CDR1 reads DFQATT; CDR2 reads SNEGSKA (reference sequence). This CDR3 comprises 11 residues. Trimming cost V 6 bases and J 4 bases, with 9 bases left between them. The CDR3 here is CSALTLYGYTF. The CDR3 region has the DNA TGCAGTGCGTTGACACTCTATGGCTACACCTTC.

This clonotype turned up a few times. The V and J genes are TRBV10-3 and TRBJ2-7; 10 nucleotides match TRBD1. Germline CDR1 and CDR2: ENHRY and SYGVKD. Losses at the gene ends were 3 bases for V and 9 bases for J; bases not matched to a gene: 14. The CDR3 is 16 residues long. CDR3 DNA sequence: TGTGCCATCAGTGACGTCCCGGGACAGGGGAGAAGCCCGCAGTACTTC. Amino acids: CAISDVPGQGRSPQYF.

This clonotype has a handful of counts. This sequence joins TRBV30 and TRBJ1-6; D unclear. CDR1 is GTSNPN, CDR2 SVGIG, per germline (reference sequence). This CDR3 is 13 amino acids long. V was trimmed by 7 bases and J by 10 bases, leaving 17 bases between them. The CDR3 sequence: CASPGEGESPLHF. CDR3 in DNA: TGTGCCTCCCCCGGGGAAGGAGAATCACCCCTCCACTTT.

The chain carries TRBV5-1 and TRBJ2-1, with D unclear. V was trimmed by 2 bases and J by 10 bases, leaving 10 bases between them. CDR1 SGHRS and CDR2 YFSETQ come from the germline V gene. This CDR3 is 12 amino acids long. The DNA for the CDR3 is TGCGCCAGCAGCTTCGAATTGGACGAGCAGTTCTTC. This translates into CASSFELDEQFF. The whole variable domain, filled in from reference TRBV5-1 and TRBJ2-1, reads KAGVTQTPRYLIKTRGQQVTLSCSPISGHRSVSWYQQTPGQGLQFLFEYFSETQRNKGNFPGRFSGRQFSNSRSEMNVSTLELGDSALYLCASSFELDEQFFGPGTRLTVL.

V gene TRBV6-5 combines with J gene TRBJ2-5, with 7 bases fitting TRBD1. V lost 2 bases and J lost 7; bases outside the gene matches: 7. This CDR3 has 14 residues. The V gene's germline CDR1 is MNHEY and CDR2 SVGAGI. This CDR3 reads CASSYATGAGTQYF. The CDR3 DNA reads as TGTGCCAGCAGTTACGCCACAGGGGCCGGGACCCAGTACTTC.

In its sample, this clonotype was seen a few times. V is TRBV9 and J is TRBJ2-5, with D possibly being TRBD1 (6 bases). Between the trimmed V and J ends, which lost 1 base and 3 bases, there was a span of 16 bases. The CDR3 consists of 16 residues. Germline V gene data show CDR1 as SGDLS and CDR2 as YYNGEE. CDR3 in DNA: TGTGCCAGCAGCGTATCCACACTAGGGGGTAAAGAGACCCAGTACTTC. Protein product: CASSVSTLGGKETQYF.

This clonotype was seen more than once but under ten times. The CDR3 coding sequence is TGTGCCAGCAACCCAATCCCCCCCCTTCTAGATGAGCAGTTCTTC. Protein sequence: CASNPIPPLLDEQFF. V and J are TRBV28 and TRBJ2-1; D is unresolved. Trimming left V 7 bases short and J 8 bases short, with 21 bases between. The CDR3 spans 15 residues. Germline CDR1 and CDR2: MDHEN and SYDVKM.

This clonotype showed up many times. The chain uses TRBV6-1 and TRBJ1-2, with TRBD1 as a possible D gene (6 bases). V dropped 6 bases and J dropped 0 bases, with 11 bases sitting between them. Germline V lookup: CDR1 MNHNS, CDR2 SASEGT. This CDR3 is built from 14 residues. CDR3 protein: CASRTAGANYGYTF. CDR3 sequence (DNA): TGTGCCAGCAGGACGGCAGGGGCTAACTATGGCTACACCTTC.

The chain carries TRBV6-1 and TRBJ2-7, with TRBD2 identical over 8 bases. V shed 2 bases, J shed 0 bases, and the junction held 3 bases outside the gene matches. The CDR3 is made up of 15 amino acids. The germline CDR1 and CDR2 sequences are MNHNS and SASEGT. The chain's CDR3 is CASSEYGGGSYEQYV. In nucleotides, the CDR3 is TGTGCCAGCAGTGAATACGGGGGGGGCTCCTACGAGCAGTACGTC.

This clonotype came up a few times. The CDR3 here is CASSQTGASSYNSPLHF. The CDR3, as DNA: TGTGCCAGCAGCCAGACAGGAGCGAGCTCCTATAATTCACCCCTCCACTTT. The chain is built from TRBV7-3 and TRBJ1-6; a possible D gene is TRBD1 (6 bases). V lost 5 bases, J lost 0 bases, and 14 bases lay in between. Looked up from germline, CDR1 is SGHTA and CDR2 is FQGTGA. The CDR3 has 17 residues.

This clonotype was picked up a small number of times. For the CDR3, the DNA is TGCGCCAGCAGCTCCTCTTTACAGGGGGGCACTGAAGCTTTCTTT. Residues: CASSSSLQGGTEAFF. The rearrangement joins TRBV5-1 to TRBJ1-1, with 8 bases that match TRBD1. This CDR3 comprises 15 residues. J lost 4 bases, V lost 3 bases, and 8 bases had no gene match. The V gene's germline CDR1 is SGHRS and CDR2 YFSETQ. The variable domain in full, with the rest retrieved from reference TRBV5-1 and TRBJ1-1, is KAGVTQTPRYLIKTRGQQVTLSCSPISGHRSVSWYQQTPGQGLQFLFEYFSETQRNKGNFPGRFSGRQFSNSRSEMNVSTLELGDSALYLCASSSSLQGGTEAFFGQGTRLTVV.

This clonotype was counted a few times. This sequence joins TRBV11-2 and TRBJ2-3; 9 bases are shared with TRBD2. CDR1 is SGHAT and CDR2 is FQNNGV in the germline V gene. The CDR3 covers 16 residues. J lost 5 bases, V lost 1 base, and 7 bases had no gene match. The DNA of the CDR3 is TGTGCCAGCAGCTTAGCAAGCGGGGGGTATGAAGATACGCAGTATTTT. Translated: CASSLASGGYEDTQYF.

This clonotype was observed a few times. Since a much larger clone is just one base distant, this may be a read error. This rearrangement joins TRBV5-5 to TRBJ1-6; D possibly corresponds to TRBD1 (6 bases). Looked up from germline, CDR1 is SGHKS and CDR2 is YYEKEE (reference sequence). V was pared by 4 bases and J by 8 bases, with 10 bases between. This CDR3 has 13 amino acids. The CDR3 here is CASSPDRYSPLHF. The DNA of the CDR3 is TGTGCCAGCAGCCCGGACAGATATTCACCCCTCCACTTT.

This clonotype showed up many times. The V gene is TRBV6-2 or TRBV6-3, the J gene TRBJ2-7; D is unclear. This CDR3 spans 12 amino acids. Germline V gene sequence: CDR1 MNHEY, CDR2 SVGEGT. Trimming took off 5 bases at V and 5 bases at J, with 10 bases between the two ends. The CDR3 nucleotides read TGTGCCAGCAGTAAAGCCGGACACGAGCAGTACGTC. This translates into CASSKAGHEQYV.

There are many counts of this clonotype. CDR3 DNA sequence: TGTGCCAGCCGTAGGGGGTTGCGAAAACTGTTTTTT. Translated: CASRRGLRKLFF. The chain has TRBV7-9 and TRBJ1-4; D possibly corresponds to TRBD1 (6 bases). Per germline, CDR1 SEHNR and CDR2 FQNEAQ (reference sequence). The CDR3 has 12 amino acids. V was trimmed by 8 bases and J by 10 bases, leaving 14 bases between them.

Ten or more counts support this clonotype. V usage is TRBV5-1 and J usage is TRBJ2-1; TRBD2 agrees at 7 bases. Germline CDR1 is SGHRS and CDR2 is YFSETQ. V shed 0 bases, J shed 8 bases, and the junction held 5 bases outside the gene matches. This CDR3 is built from 14 residues. The CDR3 loop reads CASSLGLAFDEQFF. As DNA, the CDR3 is TGCGCCAGCAGCTTGGGACTAGCATTCGATGAGCAGTTCTTC.

V gene TRBV4-1 combines with J gene TRBJ2-2, with D unclear. The CDR3 sequence is 16 residues long. V lost 0 bases and J 0 bases, leaving 8 bases between the germline ends. CDR1 and CDR2 from the germline V gene are MGHRA and YSYEKL. The DNA for the CDR3 is TGCGCCAGCAGCCAAGAAGGAGCCCCGAACACCGGGGAGCTGTTTTTT. It specifies CASSQEGAPNTGELFF.

This clonotype was detected a few times. The chain carries TRBV18 and TRBJ1-1; D possibly corresponds to TRBD1 (5 bases). V was cut by 2 bases and J by 8 bases, with 12 bases left in between. This CDR3 has 13 residues. Germline values: CDR1 KGHSH, CDR2 LQKENI. As DNA, the CDR3 is TGTGCCAGCTCACCAGACAGCCTGCGGGAAGCTTTCTTT. Its protein product is CASSPDSLREAFF.

In this sample, this clonotype turned up many times. The CDR3 nucleotides are TGTGCCAGCAGCTGGACTAGCGGGGGTACAGATACGCAGTATTTT. Translated: CASSWTSGGTDTQYF. The chain has TRBV7-2 and TRBJ2-3; 13 bases match TRBD2. Trimming at V came to 4 bases and at J to 3 bases, leaving 1 base not matched to a gene. The CDR3 extends over 15 amino acids. Germline assignment: CDR1 SGHTA and CDR2 FQGNSA.

This clonotype came up a few times. DNA of the CDR3: TGTGCCAGCAGCTTGGCAGGGTACCTGGGTGCCAAAAACATTCAGTACTTC. This sequence encodes CASSLAGYLGAKNIQYF. The gene calls are TRBV7-6 and TRBJ2-4, with TRBD1 as a possible D gene (5 bases). This CDR3 contains 17 residues. The germline V gene encodes CDR1 SGHVS and CDR2 FNYEAQ. Trimming left V 3 bases short and J 1 base short, with 16 bases between.

This clonotype was observed at least ten times. The gene calls are TRBV12-3 or TRBV12-4 and TRBJ1-2; 7 bases line up with TRBD1. V was clipped by 8 bases and J by 10 bases; unmatched bases: 7. This CDR3 is built from 11 residues. The CDR3 nucleotides read TGTGCCAGCGCCATAGGGGGCCACTACACCTTC. Its protein is CASAIGGHYTF.